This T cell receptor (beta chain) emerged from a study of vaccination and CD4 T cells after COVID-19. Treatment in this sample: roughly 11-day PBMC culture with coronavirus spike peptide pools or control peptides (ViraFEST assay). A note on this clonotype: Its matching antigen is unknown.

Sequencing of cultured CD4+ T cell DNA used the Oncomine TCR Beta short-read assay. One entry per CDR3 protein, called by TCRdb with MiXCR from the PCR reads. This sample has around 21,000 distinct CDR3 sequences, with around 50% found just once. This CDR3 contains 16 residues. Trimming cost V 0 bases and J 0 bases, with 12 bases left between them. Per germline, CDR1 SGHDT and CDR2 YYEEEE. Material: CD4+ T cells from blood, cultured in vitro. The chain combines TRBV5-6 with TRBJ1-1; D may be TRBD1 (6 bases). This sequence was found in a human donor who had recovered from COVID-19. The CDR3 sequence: CASSLAQGVMNTEAFF. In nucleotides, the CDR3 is TGTGCCAGCAGCTTGGCACAGGGTGTCATGAACACTGAAGCTTTCTTT.